The sequence of this T cell receptor (beta chain) was determined in a study of T cells in Graves' hyperthyroidism and ophthalmopathy. Findings and caveats of the study: Ophthalmopathy got predicted by the model a median about six months before its onset. Expanded thyroid clonotypes (above 0.001) were mostly also found in blood.

Clinical symptoms, serum thyroxine, TRAb, thyroid ultrasound and orbital computed tomography established diagnosis. This clonotype was observed at least ten times. Its antigen is unknown. Amplification targeted TCR beta CDR3 regions from RNA transcripts. HTBI primers were the set used in a first-round RT-PCR of the TCR CDR3. TCRdb independently ran MiXCR on the multiplex PCR reads; one entry per CDR3 protein. The table lists some 500,000 distinct CDR3 sequences, roughly 25% of them singletons. Trimming took off 1 base at V and 4 bases at J, with 10 bases between the two ends. Germline V gene sequence: CDR1 SGHVS, CDR2 FQNEAQ. CDR3 size: 14 residues.

The sequencing sample was made of blood. This rearrangement joins TRBV7-8 to TRBJ1-2, with D perhaps TRBD1 (5 bases). The clonotype originates from a woman in her thirties with Graves' ophthalmopathy. CDR3 in amino acids: CASSLVGQGYGYTF. For the CDR3, the DNA is TGTGCCAGCAGCTTAGTGGGGCAGGGCTATGGCTACACCTTC.